Presented here are 9 T cell receptor beta chains from one specimen sequenced in a study of blood T cell repertoires in COVID-19. The data were produced by immunoSEQ multiplex PCR, yet TCRdb's version contains in-frame clones alone and is incomplete. The profile shows 390,000 or so clones, approximately 87% of them singletons. The sequencing input was peripheral blood. The receptors derive from a woman aged 25-40 years with COVID-19, enrolled during active disease.

The chain combines TRBV10-3 with TRBJ2-1; 14 nucleotides line up with TRBD2. The CDR3 consists of 19 residues. Trimming at V came to 0 bases and at J to 6 bases, leaving 10 bases not matched to a gene. Germline V gene sequence: CDR1 ENHRY, CDR2 SYGVKD. Written as DNA, the CDR3 is TGTGCCATCAGTGAGTCCCTACCCCACGGACTAGCGGGAGGCAATGAGCAGTTCTTC. Translating gives CAISESLPHGLAGGNEQFF.

This clone was seen a handful of times. The chain combines TRBV28 with TRBJ2-7, with a possible D match to TRBD1 (5 bases). Germline CDR1 and CDR2: MDHEN and SYDVKM. This CDR3 contains 13 residues. V was trimmed by 1 base and J by 6 bases, leaving 10 bases between them. The CDR3 nucleotides are TGTGCCAGCAGTTTATTGCATCAGGGCGAGCAGTACTTC. Translation: CASSLLHQGEQYF. The whole variable domain, filled in from reference TRBV28 and TRBJ2-7, reads DVKVTQSSRYLVKRTGEKVFLECVQDMDHENMFWYRQDPGLGLRLIYFSYDVKMKEKGDIPEGYSVSREKKERFSLILESASTNQTSMYLCASSLLHQGEQYFGPGTRLTVT.

This clone occurred a few times. The V gene is TRBV28, the J gene TRBJ1-2; 10 bases agree with TRBD1. Per the germline V gene, CDR1 is MDHEN and CDR2 is SYDVKM. The CDR3 totals 15 residues. V gave up 1 base and J gave up 8 bases; unmatched junction bases: 7. CDR3 nucleotides: TGTGCCAGCAGTTTATCCGCCGGACAGGGGGGAGGCTACACCTTC. Translated: CASSLSAGQGGGYTF.

This chain links TRBV2 with TRBJ2-7, with 8 bases lining up with TRBD2. This CDR3 has 13 amino acids. Germline trimming cut 6 bases from V and 7 bases from J; bases unmatched to any gene: 8. From germline, CDR1 is SNHLY and CDR2 FYNNEI. Here the CDR3 DNA reads TGTGCCAGCAGCTCGGGACTAGTAAGGGAGCAGTACTTC. Translated: CASSSGLVREQYF.

The chain couples TRBV10-3 to TRBJ2-1; 9 bases fit TRBD2. The CDR3 length is 14 residues. Germline lookup yields CDR1 ENHRY and CDR2 SYGVKD. The CDR3 loop reads CAIGDRGGDNEQFF. The DNA for the CDR3 is TGTGCTATCGGGGATCGCGGGGGGGACAATGAGCAGTTCTTC.

The CDR3, as DNA: TGTGCCAGCAGCGAGCGACTTGTGGATGAGCAGTTCTTC. Translated: CASSERLVDEQFF. V gene TRBV9 combines with J gene TRBJ2-1, with D uncertain. V was cut by 3 bases and J by 8 bases, with 12 bases left in between. This CDR3 is built from 13 residues. Germline V CDR1 and CDR2: SGDLS, YYNGEE. The whole variable domain, filled in from reference TRBV9 and TRBJ2-1, reads DSGVTQTPKHLITATGQRVTLRCSPRSGDLSVYWYQQSLDQGLQFLIQYYNGEERAKGNILERFSAQQFPDLHSELNLSSLELGDSALYFCASSERLVDEQFFGPGTRLTVL.

This chain connects TRBV4-1 to TRBJ2-3; no clear D gene. Germline CDR1 MGHRA, CDR2 YSYEKL. The CDR3 covers 13 residues. V gave up 0 bases and J gave up 12 bases, with 13 bases separating them. The CDR3 coding sequence is TGCGCCAGCAGCCAAGATACCGCCTACCCTCAGTATTTT. This encodes CASSQDTAYPQYF.

V and J are TRBV7-3 and TRBJ1-1, with a possible D match to TRBD1 (6 bases). This CDR3 spans 15 amino acids. Germline CDR1 SGHTA, CDR2 FQGTGA. V lost 4 bases and J lost 1, with 13 bases in between. The CDR3 is CASSSRGQTNTEAFF. The CDR3 DNA reads TGTGCCAGCAGCTCCCGAGGACAGACGAACACTGAAGCTTTCTTT.

V and J are TRBV28 and TRBJ1-6; TRBD1 is a possible D gene (5 bases). The CDR3 covers 14 residues. Germline V gene data show CDR1 as MDHEN and CDR2 as SYDVKM. V was trimmed by 7 bases and J by 0 bases, leaving 7 bases between them. CDR3 in amino acids: CASTRASYNSPLHF. The CDR3 nucleotides are TGTGCCAGCACCAGGGCCTCCTATAATTCACCCCTCCACTTT.